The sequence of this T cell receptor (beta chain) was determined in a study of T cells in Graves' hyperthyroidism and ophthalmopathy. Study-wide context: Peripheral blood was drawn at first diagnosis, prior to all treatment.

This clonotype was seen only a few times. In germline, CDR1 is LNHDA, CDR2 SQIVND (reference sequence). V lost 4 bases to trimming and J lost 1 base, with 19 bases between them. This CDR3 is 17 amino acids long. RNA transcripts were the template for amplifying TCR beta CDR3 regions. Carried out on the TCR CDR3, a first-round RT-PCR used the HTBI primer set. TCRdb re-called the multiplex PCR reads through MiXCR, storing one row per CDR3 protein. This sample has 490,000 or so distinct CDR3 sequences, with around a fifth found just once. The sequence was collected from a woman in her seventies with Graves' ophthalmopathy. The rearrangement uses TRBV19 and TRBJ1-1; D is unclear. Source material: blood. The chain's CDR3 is CASSKYPGGVGNTEAFF. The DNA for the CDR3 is TGTGCCAGTAGTAAATATCCAGGTGGCGTGGGGAACACTGAAGCTTTCTTT.